What follows describes a single T cell receptor beta chain. V was clipped by 8 bases and J by 4 bases; unmatched bases: 19. Per the germline V gene, CDR1 is MNHEY and CDR2 is SMNVEV (reference sequence). This CDR3 has 17 residues. This record comes from a study of cytotoxic CD8 clonotypes in ibrutinib-treated CLL. As for the study in general: The group held over nine relapsed/refractory and around 14 treatment-naive patients, with roughly 17 IGHV unmutated.

Clones were sequenced by immunoSEQ multiplex PCR, and TCRdb holds only the in-frame ones, with some missing. The sample shows approximately 340,000 clones, around 66% of them seen only once. The J gene is TRBJ2-5, the V gene TRBV27, with 7 bases fitting TRBD1. The receptor was derived from a human donor with chronic lymphocytic leukemia. Source: PBMCs, taken after 36 months of ibrutinib treatment. The CDR3, as DNA: TGTGCCAGCGCTGAGACATACAGGGGCCTAAGGGTAGAGACCCAGTACTTC. It encodes CASAETYRGLRVETQYF.